These T cell receptor beta chains were read from a single sample in a study of T cells in localized non-small cell lung cancer. The method was immunoSEQ multiplex PCR; TCRdb's version includes in-frame clones alone and lacks a portion of them. Of some 10,000 clones listed, 82% are singletons. Sequences were derived from peripheral blood mononuclear cells, sampled before any cancer treatment. Source of these receptors: a female donor over 55 with stage II lung adenocarcinoma. Each CDR3 is given with its conserved first and last residue. A D gene is named only where the DNA matches it firmly.

D: .
V: TRBV5-1
CDR3: CASRMEGQSRETQYF

D: .
V: TRBV5-6
CDR3: CASSLIKNIQYF

D: .
V: TRBV7-2
CDR3: CASSWGYGGTEAFF

D: TRBD1
V: TRBV18
CDR3: CASSSRAGGPGNTIYF

D: .
V: TRBV28
CDR3: CASSSPTWEDGYTF

D: .
V: TRBV6-1
CDR3: CASSPTSSGANVLTF

D: TRBD2
V: TRBV28
CDR3: CASSLGLAGAVRETQYF

D: TRBD1
V: TRBV6-5
CDR3: CASSLEQGSEAFF

D: TRBD2
V: TRBV9
CDR3: CASSAPKLAGGYTDTQYF

D: TRBD2
V: TRBV19
CDR3: CASSIAGGSYEQYF

D: TRBD1
V: TRBV7-3
CDR3: CASSLGQGAMNTEAFF

D: TRBD2
V: TRBV27
CDR3: CASSKGWGAGERTDTQYF

D: .
V: TRBV5-1
CDR3: CASSPGTANYGYTF

D: .
V: TRBV28
CDR3: CASSFSGRTGELFF

D: .
V: TRBV5-1
CDR3: CASSLEPTTNEKLFF

D: TRBD2
V: TRBV6-6
CDR3: CASSSTSGRDTQYF

D: .
V: TRBV2
CDR3: CASTLEGGHGETQYF

D: .
V: TRBV5-5
CDR3: CASSPGGLRQPQHF

D: .
V: TRBV28
CDR3: CASSLRWGERRHEQFF

D: TRBD1
V: TRBV2
CDR3: CASSELDRGNYEQYF

D: .
V: TRBV4-3
CDR3: CASSLGGGETQYF

D: TRBD1
V: TRBV5-8
CDR3: CASSLTGTVGEKLFF

D: TRBD1
V: TRBV5-1
CDR3: CASSPLQGGYEQYF

D: .
V: TRBV20-1
CDR3: CSVLWGNEQFF

D: TRBD1
V: TRBV2
CDR3: CASSTGTGGPPSSYEQYF

D: .
V: TRBV19
CDR3: CASSPTQSYEQYF

D: .
V: TRBV6-1
CDR3: CASSSLGVYGYTF

D: .
V: TRBV2
CDR3: CASSDGRAGKIDTQYF

D: .
V: TRBV29-1
CDR3: CSVETGVYGYTF

D: .
V: TRBV2
CDR3: CASSRLTSEGTQYF

D: TRBD1
V: TRBV6-1
CDR3: CASRKGQGSGYEQYF

D: .
V: TRBV10-3
CDR3: CATPFNNSPLHF

D: .
V: TRBV28
CDR3: CASRARGGSTEAFF

D: .
V: TRBV6-6
CDR3: CASTSPGTNTEAFF

D: .
V: TRBV9
CDR3: CASSVGVQGGPRLF

D: .
V: TRBV5-1
CDR3: CASSLLRPMRDEQFF

D: TRBD2
V: TRBV7-2
CDR3: CASSLELAEYNEQFF

D: .
V: TRBV15
CDR3: CATSRRGSQETQYF

D: .
V: TRBV19
CDR3: CASSSQDVGYEQYF

D: .
V: TRBV18
CDR3: CASSPQGYHEQYF

D: .
V: TRBV4-3
CDR3: CASSQDGHRAGEKLFF

D: .
V: TRBV5-8
CDR3: CASSRPLSPLHF

D: TRBD1
V: TRBV6-5
CDR3: CASSYVRTGGAEAFF

D: .
V: TRBV4-2
CDR3: CASSQVGNTEAFF

D: .
V: TRBV9
CDR3: CASSVTTADYGYTF

D: .
V: TRBV7-2
CDR3: CASSLGLPFGEQYF

D: .
V: TRBV20-1
CDR3: CSADRQPGYTF

D: TRBD1
V: TRBV5-5
CDR3: CASSPTGEGTWNTEAFF

D: .
V: TRBV18
CDR3: CASSTDASSGNTIYF

D: TRBD2
V: TRBV6-1
CDR3: CASSVGSGGLTYEQYF

D: .
V: TRBV19
CDR3: CASRDHTNTGELFF

D: .
V: TRBV30
CDR3: CAWSWEARAFF

D: .
V: TRBV4-2
CDR3: CASSQDLTETQYF

D: TRBD2
V: TRBV28
CDR3: CASSGATSGQETQYF

D: .
V: TRBV7-2
CDR3: CASSLTGHYEQYF